These T cell receptor beta chains were read from a single sample in a study of T-cell memory formation after mild COVID-19. One entry per CDR3 protein, called by TCRdb with MiXCR from the 5' RACE reads. The sample consists of about 270,000 distinct CDR3 sequences, 15% of them appearing once. The sample comprised PBMCs or a T cell subset sorted from them (not recorded which). The receptors were gathered from an adult woman who had mild COVID-19 (a few samples of this study predate the infection). Cell type and time point are not known. CDR3s include the opening cysteine and the closing phenylalanine or tryptophan. Fields, in order: CDR3 protein, V gene, D gene. A D gene is named only where the DNA matches it firmly.

cdr3_aa: CASSRLGWLLF; v_call: TRBV12-3/TRBV12-4; d_call: -
cdr3_aa: CASSIVHRGKRYNEQFF; v_call: TRBV19; d_call: TRBD1
cdr3_aa: CASSYGGPYGYTF; v_call: TRBV6-5; d_call: -
cdr3_aa: CASSQRLLAGSRTGGNEQFF; v_call: TRBV4-3; d_call: TRBD2
cdr3_aa: CASSPGVVAGAQETQYF; v_call: TRBV5-1; d_call: TRBD2
cdr3_aa: CSARGTSGSEGTQYF; v_call: TRBV20-1; d_call: TRBD2
cdr3_aa: CASSLGAGPYEQYF; v_call: TRBV12-3/TRBV12-4; d_call: -
cdr3_aa: CASSLVTPGEQFF; v_call: TRBV5-1; d_call: -
cdr3_aa: CASSLRVGGYNTEAFF; v_call: TRBV12-3/TRBV12-4; d_call: -
cdr3_aa: CATSRGAGPLSSYNEQFF; v_call: TRBV15; d_call: -
cdr3_aa: CAISVAVEYGYTF; v_call: TRBV10-3; d_call: -
cdr3_aa: CASSPPSQETQYF; v_call: TRBV7-2; d_call: -
cdr3_aa: CSLKAGRGNTEAFF; v_call: TRBV29-1; d_call: -
cdr3_aa: CASSLAGQNQPQHF; v_call: TRBV12-3/TRBV12-4; d_call: -
cdr3_aa: CASSSAWELQGGEQYF; v_call: TRBV12-3/TRBV12-4; d_call: -
cdr3_aa: CAISERDLQFF; v_call: TRBV10-3; d_call: -
cdr3_aa: CASSVDNGGSRAFF; v_call: TRBV9; d_call: -
cdr3_aa: CASDRQQSIPDRKNEKLFF; v_call: TRBV23-1; d_call: -
cdr3_aa: CASSQSTGLGMETQYF; v_call: TRBV4-1; d_call: -
cdr3_aa: CASSPEAGLAYEQYF; v_call: TRBV18; d_call: -
cdr3_aa: CASSQAFRNQPQHF; v_call: TRBV18; d_call: -
cdr3_aa: CATSVGGMNTEAFF; v_call: TRBV24-1; d_call: -
cdr3_aa: CSAGQGASNTGELFF; v_call: TRBV29-1; d_call: TRBD1
cdr3_aa: CASSWGENTEAFF; v_call: TRBV7-9; d_call: -
cdr3_aa: CASSSLGRTSGPDTQYF; v_call: TRBV5-1; d_call: TRBD2
cdr3_aa: CASSFGDRGGNTEAFF; v_call: TRBV5-4; d_call: -
cdr3_aa: CASSLTIAGGYTF; v_call: TRBV12-3/TRBV12-4; d_call: -
cdr3_aa: CASSPGTRSNQPQHF; v_call: TRBV5-1; d_call: -
cdr3_aa: CASSRGPGTGVQETQYF; v_call: TRBV7-8; d_call: TRBD1
cdr3_aa: CASSKTGVDEQFF; v_call: TRBV19; d_call: TRBD1
cdr3_aa: CASRPVAGGSYNEQFF; v_call: TRBV5-1; d_call: TRBD2
cdr3_aa: CASSDDSYGYTF; v_call: TRBV12-3/TRBV12-4; d_call: -
cdr3_aa: CASSLPGGNGYTF; v_call: TRBV7-3; d_call: TRBD1
cdr3_aa: CASSQVSSTGQYF; v_call: TRBV3-1; d_call: -
cdr3_aa: CASSGQGENTIYF; v_call: TRBV6-6; d_call: TRBD1